This T cell receptor beta chain was recovered during a study of tumor-infiltrating lymphocytes in primary liver carcinoma. It was from approximately 20-30 mg of unsorted bulk tissue that RNA and DNA were co-extracted. Remarks on this clonotype: Sequence at one end of the junction differs from germline and may be a read error.

The CDR3 length is 13 residues. Germline CDR1 reads SQVTM; CDR2 reads ANQGSEA. Total RNA (about 500 ng) served as template for TCR beta cDNA synthesis primed by a constant-region primer. Researchers made the TCR beta libraries by running three nested multiplex PCR rounds with slightly modified ARM-PCR. Primers for the first two PCR rounds were TRBV1-TRBV30 forward primers and a C-beta reverse primer (around 10 cycles per round). MiXCR, run by TCRdb on the multiplex PCR reads, gives a single entry per CDR3 protein. The data hold approximately 120,000 distinct CDR3 sequences, with approximately 64% observed a single time.

Sequences were obtained from liver tumor tissue from sampling region 3. The subset here: tumor region T3, left-lateral pole. The receptor's source is a woman in her fifties or sixties with primary liver carcinoma and hepatitis B virus infection. V and J are TRBV29-1 and TRBJ1-1; weak D call: TRBD1 (5 bases). The CDR3 protein is CSGGHLVSTEAFF. The CDR3 coding sequence is TGCAGCGGCGGACATCTGGTGAGCACTGAAGCTTTCTTC.